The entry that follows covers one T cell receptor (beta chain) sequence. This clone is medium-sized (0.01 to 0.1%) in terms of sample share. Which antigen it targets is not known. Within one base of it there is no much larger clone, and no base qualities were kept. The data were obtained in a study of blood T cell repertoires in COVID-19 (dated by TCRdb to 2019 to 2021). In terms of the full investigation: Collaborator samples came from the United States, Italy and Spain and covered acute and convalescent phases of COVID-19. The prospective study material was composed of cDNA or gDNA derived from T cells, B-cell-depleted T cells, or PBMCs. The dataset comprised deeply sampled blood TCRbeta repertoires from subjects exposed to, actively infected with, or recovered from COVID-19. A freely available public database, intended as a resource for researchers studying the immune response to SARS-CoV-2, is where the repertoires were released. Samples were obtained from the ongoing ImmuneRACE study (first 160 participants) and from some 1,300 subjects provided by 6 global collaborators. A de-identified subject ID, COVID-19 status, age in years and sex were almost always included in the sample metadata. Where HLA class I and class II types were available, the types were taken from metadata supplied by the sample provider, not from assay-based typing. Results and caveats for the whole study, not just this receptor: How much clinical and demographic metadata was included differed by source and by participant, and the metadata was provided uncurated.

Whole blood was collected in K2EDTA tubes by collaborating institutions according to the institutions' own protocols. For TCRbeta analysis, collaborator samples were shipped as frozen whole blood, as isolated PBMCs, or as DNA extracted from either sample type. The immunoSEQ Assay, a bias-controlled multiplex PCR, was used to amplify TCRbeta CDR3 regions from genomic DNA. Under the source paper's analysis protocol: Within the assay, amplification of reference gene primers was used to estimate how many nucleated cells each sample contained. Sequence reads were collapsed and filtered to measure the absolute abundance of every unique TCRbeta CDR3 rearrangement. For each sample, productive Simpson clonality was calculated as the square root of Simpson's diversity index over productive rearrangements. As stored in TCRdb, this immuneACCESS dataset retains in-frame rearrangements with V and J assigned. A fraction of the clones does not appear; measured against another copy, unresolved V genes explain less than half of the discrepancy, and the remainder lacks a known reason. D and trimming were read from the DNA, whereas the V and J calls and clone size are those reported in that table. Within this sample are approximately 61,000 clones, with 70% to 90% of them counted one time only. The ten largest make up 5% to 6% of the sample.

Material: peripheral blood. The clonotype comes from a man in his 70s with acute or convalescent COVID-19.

The DNA is as follows: TGTGCCAGTAGTATGGTAGCGGGGGGGTTCTCAGATACGCAGTATTTT. This yields the protein CASSMVAGGFSDTQYF. This chain is built from TRBV19 and TRBJ2-3; TRBD2 aligns with 11 central bases. Here V drops 3 bases and J drops 4 bases, and the junction holds 6 bases not matched to any gene. The germline V gene encodes CDR1 LNHDA and CDR2 SQIVND (reference sequence). Counted from cysteine to phenylalanine, this CDR3 has 16 amino acids. Only the CDR3 part of the read is kept: 48 bases, read in frame from the first base. Full variable domain (CDR3 extended with the reference TRBV19 and TRBJ2-3 proteins): DGGITQSPKYLFRKEGQNVTLSCEQNLNHDAMYWYRQDPGQGLRLIYYSQIVNDFQKGDIAEGYSVSREKKESFPLTVTSAQKNPTAFYLCASSMVAGGFSDTQYFGPGTRLTVL.